These T cell receptor beta chains were read from a single sample in a study of radiotherapy plus CTLA-4 blockade in lung cancer. Clones were read by immunoSEQ multiplex PCR, and TCRdb kept only the in-frame ones, dropping some. The sample lists about 46,000 clones, about 77% occurring once. The material sequenced was peripheral blood, taken from a patient treated with radiotherapy plus ipilimumab. The receptors shown here come from a human donor with non-small cell lung cancer whose response to radiotherapy plus ipilimumab could not be evaluated. Each CDR3 is given with its conserved first and last residue. A D gene is named only where the DNA matches it firmly. Only some rows state a clone size, as once, few, many or a class for expanded clones.

d_gene: TRBD1; j_gene: TRBJ2-7; v_gene: TRBV4-1; abundance: once; CDR3aa: CASSQAHGQVAYEQYF; CDR3nt: TGCGCCAGCAGCCAAGCCCACGGACAGGTAGCCTACGAGCAGTACTTC
d_gene: TRBD1; j_gene: TRBJ2-7; v_gene: TRBV18; abundance: -; CDR3aa: CASSPTPGQGSYEQYF; CDR3nt: TGTGCCAGCTCACCTACCCCGGGACAGGGCAGCTACGAGCAGTACTTC
d_gene: -; j_gene: TRBJ1-3; v_gene: TRBV28; abundance: -; CDR3aa: CASSLVLRSGNTIYF; CDR3nt: TGTGCCAGCAGTTTGGTACTCCGCTCTGGAAACACCATATATTTT
d_gene: TRBD1; j_gene: TRBJ1-5; v_gene: TRBV4-3; abundance: -; CDR3aa: CASSQDLWAGTGANQPQHF; CDR3nt: TGCGCCAGCAGCCAAGATCTGTGGGCCGGGACAGGAGCTAATCAGCCCCAGCATTTT
d_gene: -; j_gene: TRBJ2-1; v_gene: TRBV27; abundance: few; CDR3aa: CASSSVSGSYNEQFF; CDR3nt: TGTGCCAGCAGTTCTGTGTCCGGCTCCTACAATGAGCAGTTCTTC
d_gene: TRBD2; j_gene: TRBJ2-5; v_gene: TRBV9; abundance: -; CDR3aa: CASSPRGLAGGGETQYF; CDR3nt: TGTGCCAGCAGCCCCCGGGGACTAGCGGGAGGGGGAGAGACCCAGTACTTC
d_gene: -; j_gene: TRBJ2-7; v_gene: TRBV7-8; abundance: -; CDR3aa: CASSLGGGLTYEQYF; CDR3nt: TGTGCCAGCAGCTTAGGCGGGGGCCTAACCTACGAGCAGTACTTC
d_gene: TRBD1; j_gene: TRBJ2-7; v_gene: TRBV2; abundance: -; CDR3aa: CASGSFTTGTEQYF; CDR3nt: TGTGCCAGCGGGTCATTCACGACAGGGACCGAGCAGTACTTC
d_gene: -; j_gene: TRBJ1-2; v_gene: TRBV6-4; abundance: -; CDR3aa: CASSAVQGYGYTF; CDR3nt: TGTGCCAGCAGTGCGGTTCAGGGTTATGGCTACACCTTC
d_gene: TRBD1; j_gene: TRBJ2-7; v_gene: TRBV5-6; abundance: medium-sized; CDR3aa: CASSFTDRIYEQYF; CDR3nt: TGTGCCAGCAGCTTCACGGACAGGATCTACGAGCAGTACTTC
d_gene: TRBD2; j_gene: TRBJ2-1; v_gene: TRBV7-8; abundance: -; CDR3aa: CASSFNSGRAYNEQFF; CDR3nt: TGTGCCAGCAGCTTCAATAGCGGGAGGGCTTACAATGAGCAGTTCTTC
d_gene: -; j_gene: TRBJ2-1; v_gene: TRBV4-3; abundance: -; CDR3aa: CASSQDRGEGRNEQFF; CDR3nt: TGCGCCAGCAGCCAAGATAGGGGGGAGGGCCGCAATGAGCAGTTCTTC
d_gene: -; j_gene: TRBJ2-2; v_gene: TRBV27; abundance: -; CDR3aa: CASTFTGELFF; CDR3nt: TGTGCCAGCACCTTCACCGGGGAGCTGTTTTTT
d_gene: TRBD1; j_gene: TRBJ1-4; v_gene: TRBV7-9; abundance: -; CDR3aa: CASSRGQGEKLFF; CDR3nt: TGTGCCAGCAGCCGAGGACAGGGGGAAAAACTGTTTTTT
d_gene: TRBD2; j_gene: TRBJ2-1; v_gene: TRBV4-2; abundance: once; CDR3aa: CASSQDSLAGGNEQFF; CDR3nt: TGTGCCAGCAGCCAAGATTCACTAGCGGGGGGGAATGAGCAGTTCTTC
d_gene: TRBD2; j_gene: TRBJ2-1; v_gene: TRBV7-3; abundance: few; CDR3aa: CASSLERGRHNEQFF; CDR3nt: TGTGCCAGCAGCTTAGAGCGCGGGAGACACAATGAGCAGTTCTTC
d_gene: TRBD2; j_gene: TRBJ2-1; v_gene: TRBV15; abundance: -; CDR3aa: CATSRGLAGGEGEQFF; CDR3nt: TGTGCCACCAGCAGGGGACTAGCGGGAGGCGAGGGTGAGCAGTTCTTC
d_gene: TRBD2; j_gene: TRBJ2-1; v_gene: TRBV5-1; abundance: -; CDR3aa: CASSMRTSGGSYNEQFF; CDR3nt: TGCGCCAGCAGCATGAGGACTAGCGGGGGCTCCTACAATGAGCAGTTCTTC
d_gene: TRBD2; j_gene: TRBJ2-7; v_gene: TRBV7-8; abundance: -; CDR3aa: CATGGRVAYEQYF; CDR3nt: TGTGCCACCGGGGGGAGAGTCGCCTACGAGCAGTACTTC
d_gene: -; j_gene: TRBJ2-2; v_gene: TRBV11-2; abundance: -; CDR3aa: CASSPQDSGELFF; CDR3nt: TGTGCCAGCAGCCCGCAGGATTCGGGGGAGCTGTTTTTT
d_gene: -; j_gene: TRBJ1-3; v_gene: TRBV6-5; abundance: medium-sized; CDR3aa: CASTNPGGGNTIYF; CDR3nt: TGTGCCAGCACCAACCCGGGAGGTGGAAACACCATATATTTT
d_gene: -; j_gene: TRBJ2-2; v_gene: TRBV18; abundance: -; CDR3aa: CASSPNGVFQLGELFF; CDR3nt: TGTGCCAGCTCACCAAACGGGGTATTCCAGCTCGGGGAGCTGTTTTTT
d_gene: -; j_gene: TRBJ1-6; v_gene: TRBV30; abundance: -; CDR3aa: CAWIGDSGNSPLHF; CDR3nt: TGTGCCTGGATTGGAGACAGTGGGAATTCACCCCTCCACTTT
d_gene: TRBD2; j_gene: TRBJ2-7; v_gene: TRBV10-3; abundance: -; CDR3aa: CAISGLAGYEQYF; CDR3nt: TGTGCCATCAGCGGACTAGCGGGGTACGAGCAGTACTTC
d_gene: TRBD1; j_gene: TRBJ1-1; v_gene: TRBV29-1; abundance: -; CDR3aa: CSVGTGGGTEAFF; CDR3nt: TGCAGCGTTGGGACAGGGGGCGGCACTGAAGCTTTCTTT
d_gene: TRBD1; j_gene: TRBJ2-7; v_gene: TRBV27; abundance: -; CDR3aa: CASSLLGQGGEQYF; CDR3nt: TGTGCCAGCAGTTTACTAGGACAGGGGGGCGAGCAGTACTTC
d_gene: TRBD1; j_gene: TRBJ2-7; v_gene: TRBV5-4; abundance: -; CDR3aa: CASSFRWDRSGAYEQYF; CDR3nt: TGTGCCAGCAGCTTTAGGTGGGACAGGTCCGGGGCCTACGAGCAGTACTTC
d_gene: -; j_gene: TRBJ2-1; v_gene: TRBV5-1; abundance: -; CDR3aa: CASNPVTPPGEQFF; CDR3nt: TGCGCCAGCAACCCGGTGACACCCCCGGGGGAGCAGTTCTTC
d_gene: -; j_gene: TRBJ1-5; v_gene: TRBV2; abundance: once; CDR3aa: CASSERGEPQHF; CDR3nt: TGTGCCAGCAGTGAACGGGGTGAGCCTCAGCATTTT
d_gene: TRBD2; j_gene: TRBJ2-3; v_gene: TRBV5-1; abundance: -; CDR3aa: CASRTGGPTDTQYF; CDR3nt: TGCGCCAGCCGCACGGGAGGGCCCACAGATACGCAGTATTTT
d_gene: -; j_gene: TRBJ2-7; v_gene: TRBV27; abundance: -; CDR3aa: CASSLILSYEQYF; CDR3nt: TGTGCCAGCAGTTTAATACTCTCCTACGAGCAGTACTTC
d_gene: -; j_gene: TRBJ1-1; v_gene: TRBV6-5; abundance: few; CDR3aa: CASSYGRMNTEAFF; CDR3nt: TGTGCCAGCAGTTACGGGAGGATGAACACTGAAGCTTTCTTT
d_gene: -; j_gene: TRBJ1-5; v_gene: TRBV5-6; abundance: -; CDR3aa: CASSNLRRENQPQHF; CDR3nt: TGTGCCAGCAGCAACTTGAGGAGGGAAAATCAGCCCCAGCATTTT
d_gene: TRBD1; j_gene: TRBJ2-5; v_gene: TRBV4-3; abundance: few; CDR3aa: CASSPGQGRETQYF; CDR3nt: TGCGCCAGCAGCCCGGGACAGGGGCGAGAGACCCAGTACTTC
d_gene: TRBD1; j_gene: TRBJ2-3; v_gene: TRBV27; abundance: -; CDR3aa: CASSLAGTGITDTQYF; CDR3nt: TGTGCCAGCAGTTTAGCCGGGACAGGGATAACAGATACGCAGTATTTT
d_gene: -; j_gene: TRBJ1-2; v_gene: TRBV23-1; abundance: -; CDR3aa: CASSQFRRVCNYGYTF; CDR3nt: TGCGCCAGCAGTCAATTTCGGCGGGTTTGTAACTATGGCTACACCTTC
d_gene: -; j_gene: TRBJ2-7; v_gene: TRBV27; abundance: -; CDR3aa: CASISMGSLDYEQYF; CDR3nt: TGTGCCAGCATCAGCATGGGGAGTTTAGACTACGAGCAGTACTTC
d_gene: TRBD2; j_gene: TRBJ2-3; v_gene: TRBV6-6; abundance: -; CDR3aa: CASSYGLVQTADTQYF; CDR3nt: TGTGCCAGCAGTTACGGACTAGTTCAAACGGCAGATACGCAGTATTTT
d_gene: -; j_gene: TRBJ2-7; v_gene: TRBV5-8; abundance: -; CDR3aa: CASSFRTRGEQYF; CDR3nt: TGTGCCAGCAGCTTCCGGACTCGCGGCGAGCAGTACTTC
d_gene: TRBD1; j_gene: TRBJ1-1; v_gene: TRBV28; abundance: -; CDR3aa: CASSFSGTGGTEAFF; CDR3nt: TGTGCCAGCAGTTTTTCCGGGACAGGGGGCACTGAAGCTTTCTTT
d_gene: -; j_gene: TRBJ2-7; v_gene: TRBV9; abundance: -; CDR3aa: CASRFNYEQYF; CDR3nt: TGTGCCAGCAGGTTCAACTACGAGCAGTACTTC
d_gene: -; j_gene: TRBJ1-4; v_gene: TRBV19; abundance: few; CDR3aa: CASKTGRGEEKLFF; CDR3nt: TGTGCCAGTAAAACAGGGAGGGGGGAAGAAAAACTGTTTTTT
d_gene: TRBD1; j_gene: TRBJ1-1; v_gene: TRBV19; abundance: once; CDR3aa: CASTLRRQGASAEAFF; CDR3nt: TGTGCCAGTACCCTTAGGAGGCAGGGGGCGTCTGCTGAAGCTTTCTTT
d_gene: -; j_gene: TRBJ2-1; v_gene: TRBV7-2; abundance: -; CDR3aa: CASSLTRDYEQFF; CDR3nt: TGTGCCAGCAGCCTAACGCGGGATTATGAGCAGTTCTTC
d_gene: TRBD2; j_gene: TRBJ2-3; v_gene: TRBV9; abundance: -; CDR3aa: CASSVGAGGPLVDTQYF; CDR3nt: TGTGCCAGCAGCGTAGGAGCGGGGGGGCCCCTAGTAGATACGCAGTATTTT
d_gene: TRBD1; j_gene: TRBJ2-7; v_gene: TRBV9; abundance: once; CDR3aa: CASSAHTGGYYEQYF; CDR3nt: TGTGCCAGCAGCGCCCACACAGGGGGCTACTACGAGCAGTACTTC
d_gene: TRBD1; j_gene: TRBJ2-5; v_gene: TRBV9; abundance: -; CDR3aa: CASSLSWDRGNQETQYF; CDR3nt: TGTGCCAGCAGCCTCAGCTGGGACAGGGGGAACCAAGAGACCCAGTACTTC
d_gene: -; j_gene: TRBJ2-3; v_gene: TRBV18; abundance: -; CDR3aa: CASSPLSGSGTDTQYF; CDR3nt: TGTGCCAGCTCACCACTCAGCGGTAGCGGTACAGATACGCAGTATTTT
d_gene: -; j_gene: TRBJ2-2; v_gene: TRBV4-3; abundance: -; CDR3aa: CASSQDQTTGELFF; CDR3nt: TGCGCCAGCAGCCAAGATCAAACTACCGGGGAGCTGTTTTTT
d_gene: TRBD1; j_gene: TRBJ1-5; v_gene: TRBV2; abundance: few; CDR3aa: CASSLQGAPRQPQHF; CDR3nt: TGTGCCAGCAGCTTACAGGGGGCGCCCCGTCAGCCCCAGCATTTT
d_gene: TRBD1; j_gene: TRBJ1-4; v_gene: TRBV19; abundance: -; CDR3aa: CASSRQGNEKLFF; CDR3nt: TGTGCCAGTAGCAGACAGGGTAATGAAAAACTGTTTTTT